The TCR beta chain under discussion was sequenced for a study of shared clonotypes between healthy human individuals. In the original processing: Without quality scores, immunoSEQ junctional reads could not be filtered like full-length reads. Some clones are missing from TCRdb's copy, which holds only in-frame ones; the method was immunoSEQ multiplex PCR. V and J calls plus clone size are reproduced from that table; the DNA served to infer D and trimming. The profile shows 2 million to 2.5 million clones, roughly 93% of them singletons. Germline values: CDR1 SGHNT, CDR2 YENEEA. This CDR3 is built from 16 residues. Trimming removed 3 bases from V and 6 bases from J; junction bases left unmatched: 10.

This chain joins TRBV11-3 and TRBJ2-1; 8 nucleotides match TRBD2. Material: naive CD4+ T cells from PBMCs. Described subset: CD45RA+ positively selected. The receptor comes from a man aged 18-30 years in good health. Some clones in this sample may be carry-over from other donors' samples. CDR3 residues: CASSFWSGSSFNEQFF. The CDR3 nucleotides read TGTGCCAGCAGCTTTTGGAGCGGGAGCTCTTTCAATGAGCAGTTCTTC.